The rows below give T cell receptor beta chains drawn from one sample of a study of T cells in Graves' hyperthyroidism and ophthalmopathy. MiXCR, applied by TCRdb to the multiplex PCR reads, yields one record per CDR3 protein. Here the sample spans about 400,000 distinct CDR3 sequences, roughly 14% being singletons. The source material was blood. The receptors were sampled from a woman under 30 with Graves' hyperthyroidism that later progressed to Graves' ophthalmopathy. Both conserved end residues are part of each CDR3. The D gene is left open where the match is weak. The listing skips clone size in some rows; elsewhere it reads once, few, many or a size class.

D	V	length	size	J	DNA	CDR3
-	TRBV6-2/TRBV6-3	18	many	TRBJ1-5	TGTGCCAGCAGTTCCACCCTTGACGGGACATTTAGCAATCAGCCCCAGCATTTT	CASSSTLDGTFSNQPQHF
-	TRBV6-1	12	many	TRBJ2-7	TGTGCCAGCAGTCCGCCTAGCTCCGAGCAGTACTTC	CASSPPSSEQYF
-	TRBV3-1	10	many	TRBJ1-1	TGTGCCAGCAGCCAAGTTGAAGCTTTCTTT	CASSQVEAFF
-	TRBV20-1	11	few	TRBJ1-2	TGCAGTGTTAAGTCTAACTATGGCTACACCTTC	CSVKSNYGYTF
-	TRBV27	15	many	TRBJ2-1	TGTGCCAGCAGTTTATGGGAGAGCTCCTACAATGAGCAGTTCTTC	CASSLWESSYNEQFF
TRBD1	TRBV3-1	15	once	TRBJ1-1	TGTGCCAGCAGCCAAGAGGGACAGGGACCTTATGAAGCTTTCTTT	CASSQEGQGPYEAFF
-	TRBV5-5	13	-	TRBJ1-6	TGTGCCAGCAGCTTGGTGTGGAATTCACCCCTCCACTTT	CASSLVWNSPLHF
-	TRBV19	15	few	TRBJ2-1	TGTGCCAGTACTTACGACCCGAAAACCTACAATGAGCAGTTCTTC	CASTYDPKTYNEQFF
TRBD2	TRBV27	14	many	TRBJ2-5	TGTGCCAGCAGTGCGGGACTAGCGGGAGAGACCCAGTACTTC	CASSAGLAGETQYF
TRBD1	TRBV7-2	15	many	TRBJ2-7	TGTGCCAGCAGACCCCTGACAGGGAACTCCTACGAGCAGTACTTC	CASRPLTGNSYEQYF
TRBD2	TRBV27	16	-	TRBJ2-1	TGTGCCAGCAGTTCCACTAGCGGACTATCCTACAATGAGCAGTTCTTC	CASSSTSGLSYNEQFF
-	TRBV3-1	14	many	TRBJ1-1	TGTGCCAGCAGCCAAGAGGGCGGGAACACTGAAGCTTTCTTT	CASSQEGGNTEAFF
TRBD2	TRBV25-1	13	few	TRBJ2-1	TGTGCCAGTCTGGGCGGGGGTTACAATGAGCAGTTCTTC	CASLGGGYNEQFF
-	TRBV30	13	many	TRBJ1-5	TGTGCCTGGAGTACAGGGTCTGGTCAGCCCCAGCATTTT	CAWSTGSGQPQHF
-	TRBV7-2	17	-	TRBJ2-3	TGTGCCAGCAGCTTAAGTTTCGGGGGCGGGGGCACAGATACGCAGTATTTT	CASSLSFGGGGTDTQYF
-	TRBV6-1	14	many	TRBJ2-5	TGTGCCAGCAGTTTAACTAACAGCCAAGAGACCCAGTACTTC	CASSLTNSQETQYF
-	TRBV6-2/TRBV6-3	13	-	TRBJ2-1	TGTACCAGCAGTTACTCTGGGGGAAATGAGCAGTTCTTC	CTSSYSGGNEQFF
TRBD2	TRBV6-1	15	few	TRBJ2-7	TGTGCCAGCGTACGAGGGACTAGCGGGATCTACGAGCAGTACTTC	CASVRGTSGIYEQYF
-	TRBV30	16	many	TRBJ2-7	TGTGCCTGGGGGGGAGGAAGCGGGCGAGGGTCCTACGAGCAGTACTTC	CAWGGGSGRGSYEQYF
TRBD2	TRBV20-1	15	-	TRBJ2-3	TGCAGTGCTAGTAAGGTGGCGGGAGGTACAGATACGCAGTATTTT	CSASKVAGGTDTQYF
TRBD1	TRBV20-1	15	few	TRBJ1-2	TGCAGTGCTAGAGATCGGGGACAGGGGGGCTATGGCTACACCTTC	CSARDRGQGGYGYTF
-	TRBV5-1	16	-	TRBJ2-1	TGCGCCAGCACCCCCGTGGGGGGGACACCTTACAATGAGCAGTTCTTC	CASTPVGGTPYNEQFF
-	TRBV4-1	17	many	TRBJ1-5	TGCGCCAGCAGCCAAGCTACCGGGGGACCTCAAGGTCAGCCCCAGCATTTT	CASSQATGGPQGQPQHF